Following are 13 T cell receptor beta chains from one sample sequenced in a study of human T cells and chemical hapten exposure. One entry per CDR3 protein results from TCRdb running MiXCR on the RACE reads. Of fewer than 200,000 distinct CDR3 sequences listed, approximately 20% are singletons. Time point noted: patch test 1, 2 weeks after DPC sensitization. The sample's treatment: therapeutic diphenylcyclopropenone sensitization with weekly scalp DPC. Sequenced here: whole blood, sampled in connection with sensitization to the hapten diphenylcyclopropenone (DPC). These TCRs come from a woman between 50 and 59 years old with alopecia areata. Some clones in this sample may be carry-over from other donors' samples.

The chain carries TRBV4-2 and TRBJ2-7, with a weak D call TRBD2 (6 bases). Germline lookup yields CDR1 LGHNA and CDR2 YNFKEQ. This CDR3 is 14 amino acids long. V lost 1 base and J 2 bases, leaving 9 bases between the germline ends. CDR3 DNA sequence: TGTGCCAGCAGCCAAGGGGAGGCCCCCTACGAGCAGTACTTC. As protein: CASSQGEAPYEQYF.

This clonotype has more than one count but fewer than ten. This chain joins TRBV6-2 or TRBV6-3 and TRBJ1-6; D remains ambiguous. Germline CDR1 is MNHEY and CDR2 is SVGEGT. This CDR3 spans 8 amino acids. CDR3 nucleotides: TGTAAGATTCAAGGTATCCACTTT. Amino acid sequence: CKIQGIHF.

This clonotype was seen only a few times. This rearrangement joins TRBV6-5 to TRBJ2-1; D unclear. This CDR3 contains 11 residues. Trimming left V 1 base short and J 6 bases short, with 1 base between. CDR1 and CDR2 from the germline V gene are MNHEY and SVGAGI. CDR3 nucleotides: TGTGCCAGCAGTTACTTCAATGAGCAGTTCTTC. It translates to CASSYFNEQFF.

This clonotype was picked up a small number of times. This chain uses TRBV7-2 with TRBJ1-1, with 7 bases identical to TRBD1. This CDR3 is 15 amino acids long. The V gene end was trimmed by 2 bases and the J gene end by 1 base; junction bases not matched to a gene: 4. The germline V gene encodes CDR1 SGHTA and CDR2 FQGNSA. The CDR3 region is CASSLSTGPNTEAFF. The CDR3, as DNA: TGTGCCAGCAGCTTATCGACAGGGCCGAACACTGAAGCTTTCTTT.

This clonotype appeared a few times. This rearrangement joins TRBV29-1 to TRBJ1-2; weak D call: TRBD1 (5 bases). The CDR3 consists of 13 residues. Germline assignment: CDR1 SQVTM and CDR2 ANQGSEA. V shed 7 bases and J shed 4 bases, with 16 bases lying between them. The CDR3 loop reads CSGRDGTPYGYTF. The CDR3 region has the DNA TGCAGCGGGCGGGACGGAACCCCCTATGGCTACACCTTC. Full variable domain (rest looked up from reference TRBV29-1 and TRBJ1-2): SAVISQKPSRDICQRGTSLTIQCQVDSQVTMMFWYRQQPGQSLTLIATANQGSEATYESGFVIDKFPISRPNLTFSTLTVSNMSPEDSSIYLCSGRDGTPYGYTFGSGTRLTVV.

The chain couples TRBV5-5 to TRBJ1-2, with a weak D call TRBD1 (6 bases). The CDR3 has 14 residues. In germline, CDR1 is SGHKS, CDR2 YYEKEE (reference sequence). Between the trimmed V and J ends, which lost 2 bases and 2 bases, there was a span of 10 bases. The DNA for the CDR3 is TGTGCCAGCAGCTTCTTGGACAGCAACTATGGCTACACCTTC. It translates to CASSFLDSNYGYTF.

The V and J genes are TRBV5-4 and TRBJ2-5; D may be TRBD1 or TRBD2 (6 bases each). The CDR3 has 15 amino acids. Between the trimmed V and J ends, which lost 9 bases and 4 bases, there was a span of 22 bases. The germline V gene has CDR1 SGHNT and CDR2 YYREEE (reference sequence). CDR3 coding DNA: TGTGCCACAAGGAGGGACCCCGTGGGGGCAGAGACCCAGTACTTC. This codes for CATRRDPVGAETQYF.

This clonotype occurred a few times. The gene calls are TRBV29-1 and TRBJ1-2, with D possibly TRBD1 on 6 matching bases. The CDR3 loop spans 14 amino acids. Deletions cut 3 bases from V and 8 bases from J, with 19 bases between. Germline assignment: CDR1 SQVTM and CDR2 ANQGSEA. Here the CDR3 reads CSVDLLGTRDGYTF. CDR3 nucleotides: TGCAGCGTTGATTTGCTTGGGACAAGAGACGGCTACACCTTC.

This clonotype was observed a handful of times. The chain is built from TRBV10-3 and TRBJ2-3; TRBD1 matches at 7 bases. Germline-derived CDR1 and CDR2 are ENHRY and SYGVKD. V was clipped by 0 bases and J by 2 bases; unmatched bases: 5. The CDR3 extends over 16 amino acids. CDR3: CAISESRTGDTDTQYF. The CDR3 region has the DNA TGTGCCATCAGTGAGTCGAGGACAGGAGACACAGATACGCAGTATTTT.

This clonotype was picked up a small number of times. V and J are TRBV11-2 and TRBJ1-2; 7 bases map to TRBD1. After removal of 6 bases from V and 1 base from J, the junction contained 17 bases not matched to a gene. The CDR3 extends over 18 amino acids. The germline gives CDR1 SGHAT, CDR2 FQNNGV. The DNA of the CDR3 is TGTGCCAGCAGAAGATACGGGACAGCGAACCCCCTTAACTATGGCTACACCTTC. Translated, it gives CASRRYGTANPLNYGYTF.

This rearrangement joins TRBV19 to TRBJ2-1; 10 bases map to TRBD2. The V and J ends lost 7 bases and 2 bases, in that order; junction bases with no gene match: 5. Looked up from germline, CDR1 is LNHDA and CDR2 is SQIVND (reference sequence). This CDR3 is 15 amino acids long. The CDR3 loop is CASTSLAGTYNEQFF. CDR3 coding DNA: TGTGCCAGTACCTCACTAGCGGGGACCTACAATGAGCAGTTCTTC.

The chain combines TRBV6-5 with TRBJ1-4; D is perhaps TRBD1 (5 bases). V lost 7 bases, J lost 8 bases, and 14 bases lay in between. Germline CDR1 is MNHEY and CDR2 is SVGAGI. The CDR3 has 13 residues. The CDR3 DNA sequence: TGTGCCAGCACCTACGGACGGGGCGAAAAACTGTTTTTT. Translated, it gives CASTYGRGEKLFF.

The V gene is TRBV25-1, the J gene TRBJ2-5; D may be TRBD1 (5 bases). The germline CDR1 and CDR2 sequences are MGHDK and SYGVNS. Trimming pared 3 bases from V and 5 bases from J, leaving 16 bases between. The CDR3 consists of 15 residues. CDR3 in DNA: TGTGCCAGCAGTGATGCCCAGGGCCCATGGGAGACCCAGTACTTC. This translates into CASSDAQGPWETQYF.